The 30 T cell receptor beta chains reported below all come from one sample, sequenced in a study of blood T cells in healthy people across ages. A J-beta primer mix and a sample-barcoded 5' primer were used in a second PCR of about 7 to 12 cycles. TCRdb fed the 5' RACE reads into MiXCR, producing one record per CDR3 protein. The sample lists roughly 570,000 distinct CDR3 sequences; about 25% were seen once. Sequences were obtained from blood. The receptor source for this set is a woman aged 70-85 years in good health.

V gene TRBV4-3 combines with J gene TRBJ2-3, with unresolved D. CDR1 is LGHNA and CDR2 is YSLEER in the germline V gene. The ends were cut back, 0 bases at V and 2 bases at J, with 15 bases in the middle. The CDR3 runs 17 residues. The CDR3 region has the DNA TGCGCCAGCAGCCAAGATCTGGCGCTGGGATACACAGATACGCAGTATTTT. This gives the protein CASSQDLALGYTDTQYF.

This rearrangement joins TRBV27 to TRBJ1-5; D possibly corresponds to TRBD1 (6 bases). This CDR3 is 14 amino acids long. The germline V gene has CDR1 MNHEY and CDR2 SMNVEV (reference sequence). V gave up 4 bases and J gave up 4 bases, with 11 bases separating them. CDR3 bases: TGTGCCAGCAGTTCGGTACAGGGAAATCAGCCCCAGCATTTT. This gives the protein CASSSVQGNQPQHF.

CDR3 amino acids: CASSFQIANYGYTF. CDR3 in DNA: TGTGCCAGCAGCTTCCAAATAGCTAACTATGGCTACACCTTC. The chain uses TRBV5-5 and TRBJ1-2; unclear D gene. Trimming stripped 2 bases from V and 0 bases from J, with 8 bases between. Per germline, CDR1 SGHKS and CDR2 YYEKEE (reference sequence). The CDR3 has 14 residues.

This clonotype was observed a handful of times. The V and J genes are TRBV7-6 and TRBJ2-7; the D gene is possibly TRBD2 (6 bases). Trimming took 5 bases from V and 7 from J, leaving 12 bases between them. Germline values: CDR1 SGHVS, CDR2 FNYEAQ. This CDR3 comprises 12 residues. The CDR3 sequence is CASSTYAGEQYF. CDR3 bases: TGTGCCAGCAGCACCTACGCGGGAGAGCAGTACTTC.

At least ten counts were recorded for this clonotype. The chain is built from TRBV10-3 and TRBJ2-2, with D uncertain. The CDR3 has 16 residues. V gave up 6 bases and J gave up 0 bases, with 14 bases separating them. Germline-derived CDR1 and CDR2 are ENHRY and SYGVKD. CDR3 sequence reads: CAIRGSAGSNTGELFF. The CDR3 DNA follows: TGTGCCATCAGGGGCTCGGCAGGTTCGAACACCGGGGAGCTGTTTTTT.

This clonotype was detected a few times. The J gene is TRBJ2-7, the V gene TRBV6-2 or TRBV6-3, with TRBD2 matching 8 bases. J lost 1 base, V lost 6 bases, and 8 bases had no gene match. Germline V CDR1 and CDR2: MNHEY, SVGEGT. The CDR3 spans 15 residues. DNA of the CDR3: TGTGCCAGCAGCGATCGGCGCGGGAGGTCCTACGAGCAGTACTTC. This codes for CASSDRRGRSYEQYF.

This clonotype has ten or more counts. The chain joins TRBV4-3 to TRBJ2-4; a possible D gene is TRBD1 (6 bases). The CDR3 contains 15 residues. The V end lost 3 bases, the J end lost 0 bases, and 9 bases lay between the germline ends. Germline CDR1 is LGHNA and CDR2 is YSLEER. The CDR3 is CASSQDSQAKNIQYF. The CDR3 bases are TGCGCCAGCAGCCAGGACAGTCAAGCCAAAAACATTCAGTACTTC.

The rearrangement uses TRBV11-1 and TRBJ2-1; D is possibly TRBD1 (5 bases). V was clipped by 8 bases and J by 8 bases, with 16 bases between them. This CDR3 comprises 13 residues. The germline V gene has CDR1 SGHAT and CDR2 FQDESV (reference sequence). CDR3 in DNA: TGTGCCAGCTCACAGGCTCGGGTATATGAGCAGTTCTTC. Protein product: CASSQARVYEQFF.

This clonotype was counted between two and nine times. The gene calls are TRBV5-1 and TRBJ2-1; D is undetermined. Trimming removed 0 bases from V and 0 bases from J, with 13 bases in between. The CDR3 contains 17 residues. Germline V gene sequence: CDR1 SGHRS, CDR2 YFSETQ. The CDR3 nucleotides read TGCGCCAGCAGCTTGGAAGTAGTCCTTAGCTCCTACAATGAGCAGTTCTTC. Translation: CASSLEVVLSSYNEQFF.

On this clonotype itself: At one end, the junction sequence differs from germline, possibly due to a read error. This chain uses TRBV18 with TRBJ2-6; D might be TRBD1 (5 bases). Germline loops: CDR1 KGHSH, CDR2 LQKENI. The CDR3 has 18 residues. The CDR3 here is CASSPRQGSNSGASVLTF. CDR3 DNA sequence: TGTGCCAGCTCACCACGGCAGGGCTCAAACTCTGGGGCCAGCGTCCTGACTTTC. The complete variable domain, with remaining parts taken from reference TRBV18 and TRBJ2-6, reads NAGVMQNPRHLVRRRGQEARLRCSPMKGHSHVYWYRQLPEEGLKFMVYLQKENIIDESGMPKERFSAEFPKEGPSILRIQQVVRGDSAAYFCASSPRQGSNSGASVLTFGAGSRLTVL.

The CDR3, as DNA: TGTGCCAGCAGGTGGGGCGGAGATACGCAGTATTTT. Amino acid sequence: CASRWGGDTQYF. The J gene is TRBJ2-3, the V gene TRBV7-3; tentatively, D is TRBD1 (5 bases). The germline gives CDR1 SGHTA, CDR2 FQGTGA. V was shortened by 6 bases and J by 5 bases, with 9 bases between the two germline ends. The CDR3 length is 12 residues.

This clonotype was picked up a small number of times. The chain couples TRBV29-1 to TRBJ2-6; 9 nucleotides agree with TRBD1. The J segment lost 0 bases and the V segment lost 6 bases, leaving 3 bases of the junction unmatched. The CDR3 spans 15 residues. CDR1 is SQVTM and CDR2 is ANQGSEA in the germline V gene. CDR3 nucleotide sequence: TGCAGCGTAGGGACAGGGCTCTCTGGGGCCAACGTCCTGACTTTC. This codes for CSVGTGLSGANVLTF. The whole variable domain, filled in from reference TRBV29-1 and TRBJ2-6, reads SAVISQKPSRDICQRGTSLTIQCQVDSQVTMMFWYRQQPGQSLTLIATANQGSEATYESGFVIDKFPISRPNLTFSTLTVSNMSPEDSSIYLCSVGTGLSGANVLTFGAGSRLTVL.

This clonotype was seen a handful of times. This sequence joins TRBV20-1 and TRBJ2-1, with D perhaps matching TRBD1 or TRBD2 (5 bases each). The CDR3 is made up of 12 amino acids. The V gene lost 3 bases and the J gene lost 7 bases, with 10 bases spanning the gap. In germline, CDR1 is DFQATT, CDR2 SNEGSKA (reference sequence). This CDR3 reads CSASWDVNEQFF. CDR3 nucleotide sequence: TGCAGTGCTAGCTGGGACGTAAATGAGCAGTTCTTC.

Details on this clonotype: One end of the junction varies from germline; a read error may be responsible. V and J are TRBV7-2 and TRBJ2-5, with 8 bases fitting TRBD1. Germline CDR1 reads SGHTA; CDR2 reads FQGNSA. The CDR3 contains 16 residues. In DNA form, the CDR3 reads TGTGCCAGCAGAAAACAGGAGCAGGGGGCGAGGGAGACCCAGTCCTTC. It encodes CASRKQEQGARETQSF. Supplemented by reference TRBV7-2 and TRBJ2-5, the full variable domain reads GAGVSQSPSNKVTEKGKDVELRCDPISGHTALYWYRQSLGQGLEFLIYFQGNSAPDKSGLPSDRFSAERTGGSVSTLTIQRTQQEDSAVYLCASRKQEQGARETQSFGPGTRLLVL.

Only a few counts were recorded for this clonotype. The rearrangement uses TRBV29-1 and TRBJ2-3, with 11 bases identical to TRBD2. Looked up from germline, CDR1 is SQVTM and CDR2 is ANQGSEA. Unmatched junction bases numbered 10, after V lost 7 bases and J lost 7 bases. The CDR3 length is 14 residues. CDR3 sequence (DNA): TGCAGCGCCGTAACCGGGACTAGCGGAAATACGCAGTATTTT. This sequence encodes CSAVTGTSGNTQYF.

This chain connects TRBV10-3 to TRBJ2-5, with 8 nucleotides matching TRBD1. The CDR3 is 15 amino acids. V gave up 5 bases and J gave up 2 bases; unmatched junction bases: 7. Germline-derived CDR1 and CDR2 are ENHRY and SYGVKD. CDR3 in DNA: TGTGCCATCAGTTCCGACAGGGGCCCTCAAGAGACCCAGTACTTC. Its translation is CAISSDRGPQETQYF.

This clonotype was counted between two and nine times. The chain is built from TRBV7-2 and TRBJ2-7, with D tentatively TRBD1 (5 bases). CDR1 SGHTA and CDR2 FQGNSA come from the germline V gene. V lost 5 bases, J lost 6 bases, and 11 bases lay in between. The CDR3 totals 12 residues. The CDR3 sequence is CTSSQRGFEQYF. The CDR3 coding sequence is TGTACCAGCAGCCAAAGGGGCTTCGAGCAGTACTTC.

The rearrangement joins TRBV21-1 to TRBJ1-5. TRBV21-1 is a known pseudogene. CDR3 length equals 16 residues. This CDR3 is CASSKGETTVEQPQHF. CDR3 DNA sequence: TGTGCCAGCAGCAAAGGGGAAACCACAGTGGAGCAGCCCCAGCATTTT.

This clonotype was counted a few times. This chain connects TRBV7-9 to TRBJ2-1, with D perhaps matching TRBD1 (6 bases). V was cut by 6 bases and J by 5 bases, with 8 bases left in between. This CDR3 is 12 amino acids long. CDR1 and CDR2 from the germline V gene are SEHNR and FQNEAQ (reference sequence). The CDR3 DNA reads TGTGCCAGCAGACCAGGGGACAATGAGCAGTTCTTC. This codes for CASRPGDNEQFF.

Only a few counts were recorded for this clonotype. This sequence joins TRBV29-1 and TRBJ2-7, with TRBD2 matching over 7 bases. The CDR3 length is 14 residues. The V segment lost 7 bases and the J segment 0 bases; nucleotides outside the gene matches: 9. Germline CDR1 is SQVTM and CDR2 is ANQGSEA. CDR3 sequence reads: CSAEGAGSSYEQYF. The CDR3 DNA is TGCAGCGCCGAGGGAGCGGGGAGCTCCTACGAGCAGTACTTC.

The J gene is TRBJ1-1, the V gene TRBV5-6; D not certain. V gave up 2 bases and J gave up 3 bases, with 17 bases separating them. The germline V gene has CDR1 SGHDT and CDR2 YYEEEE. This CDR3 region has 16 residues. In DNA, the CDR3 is TGTGCCAGCAGCTTCTTTTCTCCCGGCCGGGACACTGAAGCTTTCTTT. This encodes CASSFFSPGRDTEAFF.

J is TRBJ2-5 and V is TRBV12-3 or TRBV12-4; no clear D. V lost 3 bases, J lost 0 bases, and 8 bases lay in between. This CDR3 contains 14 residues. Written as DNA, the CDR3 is TGTGCCAGCAGTTTCCAAGAATACCAAGAGACCCAGTACTTC. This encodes CASSFQEYQETQYF.

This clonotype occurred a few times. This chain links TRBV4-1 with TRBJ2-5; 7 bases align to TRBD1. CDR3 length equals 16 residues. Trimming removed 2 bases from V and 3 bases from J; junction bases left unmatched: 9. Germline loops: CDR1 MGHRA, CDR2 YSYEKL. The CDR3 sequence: CASSQTPTGREETQYF. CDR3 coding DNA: TGCGCCAGCAGCCAAACTCCGACAGGGCGAGAAGAGACCCAGTACTTC.

CDR3 nucleotide sequence: TGTGCCAGCAGCTTAGTTCCGGGCCCCCCTTTGATAGGGCAGTTCTTC. It codes for CASSLVPGPPLIGQFF. The J gene is TRBJ2-1, the V gene TRBV7-9; D not certain. From germline, CDR1 is SEHNR and CDR2 FQNEAQ (reference sequence). V was pared by 1 base and J by 12 bases, with 22 bases between. There are 16 residues in the CDR3.

The CDR3 DNA reads as TGTGCCACCAGTGATTTGTATCGGCAGGAGCAGTTCTTC. Translated: CATSDLYRQEQFF. V gene TRBV24-1 combines with J gene TRBJ2-5; D remains ambiguous. The DNA matches TRBJ2-1 better at its end, which makes the J call doubtful. The CDR3 covers 13 residues. Germline V gene lookup returns CDR1 KGHDR and CDR2 SFDVKD.

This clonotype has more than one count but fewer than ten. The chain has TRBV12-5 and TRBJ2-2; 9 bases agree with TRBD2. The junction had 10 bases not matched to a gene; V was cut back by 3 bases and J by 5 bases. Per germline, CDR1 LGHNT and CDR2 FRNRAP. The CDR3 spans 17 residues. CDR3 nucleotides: TGTGCTAGTGGTTTATCCTCAGCGGGGGGTCTGACCGGGGAGCTGTTTTTT. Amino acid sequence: CASGLSSAGGLTGELFF.

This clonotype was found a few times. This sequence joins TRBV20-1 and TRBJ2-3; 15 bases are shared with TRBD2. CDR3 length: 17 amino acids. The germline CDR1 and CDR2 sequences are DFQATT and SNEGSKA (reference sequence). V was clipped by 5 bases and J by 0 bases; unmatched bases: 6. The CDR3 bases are TGCAGTGCTCCCGGACTAGCGGGGGGGGCTAGCACAGATACGCAGTATTTT. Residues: CSAPGLAGGASTDTQYF.

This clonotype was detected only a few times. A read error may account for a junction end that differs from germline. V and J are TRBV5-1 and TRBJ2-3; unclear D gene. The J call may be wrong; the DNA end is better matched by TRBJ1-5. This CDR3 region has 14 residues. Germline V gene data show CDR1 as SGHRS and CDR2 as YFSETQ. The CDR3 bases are TGTGCCAGCAGCTTGGGGAAGAGCACAGATACGCAGCATTTT. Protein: CASSLGKSTDTQHF.

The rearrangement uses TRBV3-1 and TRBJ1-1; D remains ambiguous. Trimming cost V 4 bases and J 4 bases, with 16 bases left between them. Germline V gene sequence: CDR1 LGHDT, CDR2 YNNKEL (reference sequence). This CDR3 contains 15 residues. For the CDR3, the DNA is TGTGCCAGCAGCCCCTTAGGAGAACTCGGCACTGAAGCTTTCTTT. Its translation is CASSPLGELGTEAFF.

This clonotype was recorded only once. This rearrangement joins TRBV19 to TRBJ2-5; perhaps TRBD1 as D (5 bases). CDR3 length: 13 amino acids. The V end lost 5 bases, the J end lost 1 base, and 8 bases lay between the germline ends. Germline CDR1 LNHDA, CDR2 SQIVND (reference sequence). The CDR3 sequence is CASSGHLQETQYF. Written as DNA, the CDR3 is TGTGCCAGTAGTGGACACCTCCAAGAGACCCAGTACTTC.